A single sample is the source of the 23 T cell receptor beta chains below, sequenced in a study of cytomegalovirus exposure and HLA in healthy donors (dated by TCRdb to between 2016 and 2019). Library preparation employed the immunoSEQ multiplex PCR assay. A mixture of 60 forward primers for TCR Vbeta segments and 13 reverse primers for TCR Jbeta segments was used in the multiplex PCR. In TCRdb, the immuneACCESS table is reduced to in-frame sequences with V and J assigned. These tables do not hold every clone; where another copy was compared, an unresolved V gene accounts for under half, and the others remain unexplained. The table for this sample lists approximately 110,000 clones. The ten largest clones take up over 2% of the sample. The sample consisted of PBMCs. These receptors were taken from a man in his forties or fifties in good health and CMV-seronegative.

This chain connects TRBV9 to TRBJ1-3; 7 bases map to TRBD1. Germline V gives CDR1 SGDLS, CDR2 YYNGEE. CDR3 length: 17 residues. V shed 3 bases, J shed 0 bases, and the junction held 9 bases outside the gene matches. CDR3: CASSGMGQSFSGNTIYF. The CDR3 DNA reads TGTGCCAGCAGCGGAATGGGACAGTCGTTCTCTGGAAACACCATATATTTT.

The rearrangement uses TRBV10-3 and TRBJ2-3; D ambiguous. The germline CDR1 and CDR2 sequences are ENHRY and SYGVKD. The length of the CDR3 is 17 residues. Trimming cost V 5 bases and J 3 bases, with 21 bases left between them. The CDR3 DNA reads as TGTGCCATCAGTCCCATTGAGAGTCTGTCGTTTACAGATACGCAGTATTTT. It specifies CAISPIESLSFTDTQYF.

V is TRBV5-5 and J is TRBJ2-7; 11 nucleotides match TRBD2. This CDR3 has 15 residues. The V segment lost 5 bases and the J segment 3 bases; nucleotides outside the gene matches: 7. Germline V CDR1 and CDR2: SGHKS, YYEKEE (reference sequence). The CDR3 region has the DNA TGTGCCAGCAGACTAGCGGGAGTCTCTCACTACGAGCAGTACTTC. Translation gives CASRLAGVSHYEQYF.

V usage is TRBV11-3 and J usage is TRBJ2-1; 10 nucleotides match TRBD1. This CDR3 region has 15 residues. Per the germline V gene, CDR1 is SGHNT and CDR2 is YENEEA. V lost 1 base, J lost 6 bases, and 3 bases stayed unmatched. The CDR3 spells CASSLGQGARNEQFF. CDR3 DNA: TGTGCCAGCAGCTTAGGACAGGGGGCGCGCAATGAGCAGTTCTTC.

The gene calls are TRBV11-3 and TRBJ2-1; 8 nucleotides line up with TRBD2. Germline V gene lookup returns CDR1 SGHNT and CDR2 YENEEA. The V and J ends lost 0 bases and 8 bases, in that order; junction bases with no gene match: 12. This CDR3 spans 17 amino acids. The CDR3: CASSLDLGGRSGDEQFF. The DNA of the CDR3 is TGTGCCAGCAGCTTAGATCTAGGCGGGAGGTCGGGGGATGAGCAGTTCTTC.

The chain is built from TRBV5-6 and TRBJ2-7; 9 bases agree with TRBD2. The V segment lost 3 bases and the J segment 6 bases; nucleotides outside the gene matches: 7. CDR1 is SGHDT and CDR2 is YYEEEE in the germline V gene. This CDR3 region has 14 residues. The CDR3 here is CASSWDSGSREQYF. The CDR3 DNA follows: TGTGCCAGCAGCTGGGATAGCGGGAGTCGCGAGCAGTACTTC.

This rearrangement joins TRBV5-6 to TRBJ2-5, with 7 bases fitting TRBD1. The CDR3 extends over 15 amino acids. The V and J ends lost 2 bases and 11 bases, in that order; junction bases with no gene match: 15. Germline V CDR1 and CDR2: SGHDT, YYEEEE. CDR3 protein: CASSLGQSTTGEQYF. CDR3 coding DNA: TGTGCCAGCAGCTTAGGACAGTCTACTACAGGGGAGCAGTACTTC.

V and J are TRBV13 and TRBJ1-5; no clear D gene. The CDR3 loop spans 12 amino acids. Trimming took 6 bases from V and 11 from J, leaving 14 bases between them. Germline-derived CDR1 and CDR2 are PRHDT and FYEKMQ (reference sequence). CDR3 region: CASSPRAGAQHF. CDR3 sequence (DNA): TGTGCCAGCAGTCCCCGGGCCGGGGCCCAGCATTTT.

This chain joins TRBV27 and TRBJ1-4; D is ambiguous. CDR1 is MNHEY, CDR2 SMNVEV, per germline (reference sequence). The CDR3 extends over 13 amino acids. V was clipped by 8 bases and J by 8 bases, with 15 bases between them. The CDR3 sequence is CASRTTYGEKLFF. The CDR3 DNA follows: TGTGCCAGCCGGACTACCTATGGGGAAAAACTGTTTTTT. The variable domain in full, with the rest retrieved from reference TRBV27 and TRBJ1-4, is EAQVTQNPRYLITVTGKKLTVTCSQNMNHEYMSWYRQDPGLGLRQIYYSMNVEVTDKGDVPEGYKVSRKEKRNFPLILESPSPNQTSLYFCASRTTYGEKLFFGSGTQLSVL.

The chain uses TRBV6-5 and TRBJ2-4, with 9 bases aligning to TRBD1. V lost 2 bases to trimming and J lost 6 bases; unmatched junction nucleotides: 8. Germline assignment: CDR1 MNHEY and CDR2 SVGAGI. The CDR3 sequence is 16 residues long. The DNA for the CDR3 is TGTGCCAGCAGTTACAACATCGGACAGGGGCGAAACATTCAGTACTTC. Protein product: CASSYNIGQGRNIQYF.

The rearrangement uses TRBV5-1 and TRBJ1-6; 10 positions agree with TRBD1. The trim removed 0 bases at V and 7 bases at J, leaving 1 base unmatched. CDR3 length equals 15 residues. The germline gives CDR1 SGHRS, CDR2 YFSETQ. CDR3 sequence reads: CASSLEGQGNSPLHF. The CDR3 region has the DNA TGCGCCAGCAGCTTGGAGGGACAGGGGAATTCACCCCTCCACTTT.

The V gene is TRBV7-9, the J gene TRBJ2-7; D uncertain. V was clipped by 5 bases and J by 1 base, with 18 bases between them. Germline values: CDR1 SEHNR, CDR2 FQNEAQ (reference sequence). There are 16 residues in the CDR3. CDR3 coding DNA: TGTGCCAGCAGCCCCCTTGAGGCAGAGCCATCCTACGAGCAGTACTTC. This encodes CASSPLEAEPSYEQYF.

The chain recombines TRBV4-2 with TRBJ2-3; 7 nucleotides line up with TRBD2. Germline assignment: CDR1 LGHNA and CDR2 YNFKEQ. This CDR3 is 17 amino acids long. Germline trimming cut 1 base from V and 2 bases from J; bases unmatched to any gene: 9. CDR3 loop: CASSQVASGDSTDTQYF. For the CDR3, the DNA is TGTGCCAGCAGCCAAGTGGCTAGCGGAGACTCCACAGATACGCAGTATTTT.

The V and J genes are TRBV21-1 and TRBJ1-4; the table's D call of TRBD1 was not tested on the DNA. TRBV21-1 is reported as a pseudogene. This CDR3 comprises 18 residues. CDR3 loop: CASSSRGNRGLSNEKLFF. The CDR3 nucleotides read TGTGCCAGCAGCAGTAGGGGGAATAGGGGGCTGTCTAATGAAAAACTGTTTTTT.

The chain links TRBV5-6 to TRBJ2-1; possibly TRBD2 for D (6 bases). Germline V lookup: CDR1 SGHDT, CDR2 YYEEEE. The CDR3 totals 16 residues. Trimming pared 5 bases from V and 3 bases from J, leaving 18 bases between. As DNA, the CDR3 is TGTGCCAGCAGTCGAGCTCGGGACTTCTACTACAATGAGCAGTTCTTC. It translates to CASSRARDFYYNEQFF.

The rearrangement joins TRBV7-6 to TRBJ1-1, with D possibly TRBD1 on 5 matching bases. The germline V gene has CDR1 SGHVS and CDR2 FNYEAQ. V lost 0 bases and J lost 5, with 10 bases in between. CDR3 length equals 14 residues. CDR3 loop: CASSLAGGGTEAFF. The CDR3, as DNA: TGTGCCAGCAGCTTAGCGGGGGGAGGAACTGAAGCTTTCTTT.

The chain couples TRBV6-5 to TRBJ1-3; TRBD1 matches 9 bases. V lost 5 bases and J lost 2; bases outside the gene matches: 4. The CDR3 has 15 residues. Per germline, CDR1 MNHEY and CDR2 SVGAGI. This CDR3 reads CASSPTGGTGNTIYF. The CDR3 bases are TGTGCCAGCAGTCCAACAGGGGGCACTGGAAACACCATATATTTT.

The V gene is TRBV7-9, the J gene TRBJ2-3, with TRBD2 matching 9 bases. CDR1 is SEHNR, CDR2 FQNEAQ, per germline (reference sequence). J lost 4 bases, V lost 3 bases, and 5 bases had no gene match. This CDR3 has 15 residues. The CDR3 coding sequence is TGTGCCAGCAGCTTCCAGATAGCGGGAGCAGATACGCAGTATTTT. This encodes CASSFQIAGADTQYF.

The gene calls are TRBV28 and TRBJ1-5; D remains unclear. There are 13 residues in the CDR3. Germline loops: CDR1 MDHEN, CDR2 SYDVKM. Trimming removed 6 bases at V and 1 base at J, with 7 bases between. The CDR3 spells CASSPPSNQPQHF. The CDR3 nucleotides are TGTGCCAGCAGCCCCCCGAGCAATCAGCCCCAGCATTTT.

The chain joins TRBV11-3 to TRBJ2-7; TRBD2 agrees at 12 bases. Trimming at V came to 0 bases and at J to 2 bases, leaving 5 bases not matched to a gene. The CDR3 spans 17 residues. Germline loops: CDR1 SGHNT, CDR2 YENEEA. The CDR3 here is CASSLDALAGGPYEQYF. Written as DNA, the CDR3 is TGTGCCAGCAGCTTAGATGCTCTAGCGGGAGGGCCCTACGAGCAGTACTTC.

The J gene is TRBJ2-7, the V gene TRBV2, with D possibly matching TRBD1 (6 bases). Trimming cost V 7 bases and J 5 bases, with 15 bases left between them. This CDR3 is 13 amino acids long. The germline V gene has CDR1 SNHLY and CDR2 FYNNEI. In DNA, the CDR3 is TGTGCCAGCAAGTGGGGCAGGGGAGACGAGCAGTACTTC. Translation: CASKWGRGDEQYF.

This chain uses TRBV10-3 with TRBJ2-5; D may be TRBD2 (5 bases). Per germline, CDR1 ENHRY and CDR2 SYGVKD. This CDR3 region has 14 residues. V was trimmed by 2 bases and J by 5 bases, leaving 12 bases between them. CDR3 loop: CAISEIRGGETQYF. CDR3 DNA: TGTGCCATCAGTGAGATACGGGGTGGGGAGACCCAGTACTTC.

The rearrangement joins TRBV6-5 to TRBJ2-5; 7 bases agree with TRBD1. This CDR3 has 14 amino acids. Germline CDR1 is MNHEY and CDR2 is SVGAGI. Losses at the gene ends were 2 bases for V and 2 bases for J; bases not matched to a gene: 2. DNA for the CDR3: TGTGCCAGCAGTTACCGGACAGGACAAGAGACCCAGTACTTC. This codes for CASSYRTGQETQYF.